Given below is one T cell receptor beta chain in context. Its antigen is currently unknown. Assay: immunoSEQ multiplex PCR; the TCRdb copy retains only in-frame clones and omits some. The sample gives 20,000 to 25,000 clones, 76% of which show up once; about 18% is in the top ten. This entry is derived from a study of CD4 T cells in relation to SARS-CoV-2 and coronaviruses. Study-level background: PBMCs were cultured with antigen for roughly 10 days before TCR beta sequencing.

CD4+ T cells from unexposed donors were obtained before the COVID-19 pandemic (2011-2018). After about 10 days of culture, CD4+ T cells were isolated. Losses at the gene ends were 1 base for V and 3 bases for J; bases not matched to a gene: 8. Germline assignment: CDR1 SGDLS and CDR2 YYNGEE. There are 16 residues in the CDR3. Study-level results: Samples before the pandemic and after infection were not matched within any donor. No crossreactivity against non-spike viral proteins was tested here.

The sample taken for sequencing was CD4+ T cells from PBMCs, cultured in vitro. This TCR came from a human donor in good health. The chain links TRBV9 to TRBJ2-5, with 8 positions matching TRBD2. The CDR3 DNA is TGTGCCAGCAGCGTATATAGCGGGATGGGAAAAGAGACCCAGTACTTC. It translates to CASSVYSGMGKETQYF.